Listed below are T cell receptor beta chains from one sample, sequenced in a study of cytomegalovirus exposure and HLA in healthy donors. Libraries were prepared by immunoSEQ multiplex PCR; TCRdb keeps only in-frame clonotypes and omits some of them. Here the sample spans under 250,000 clones, around 90% being singletons. Specimen: PBMCs. These receptors were taken from a woman younger than 30 in good health and CMV-seropositive. Each CDR3 is given with its conserved first and last residue. The order of the fields is J gene, D gene, clone size, V gene, CDR3 protein, CDR3 DNA. The D gene is left open where the match is weak. Clone size is shown for a subset of rows, as once, few, many or a class of expanded clone.

TRBJ2-7,TRBD2,few,TRBV16,CASSRSGAANYEQYF,TGTGCCAGCAGCCGGAGCGGGGCCGCAAACTACGAGCAGTACTTC
TRBJ2-1,TRBD1,NA,TRBV28,CASSPPGQGYNEQFF,TGTGCCAGCAGCCCGCCGGGACAGGGCTACAATGAGCAGTTCTTC
TRBJ1-1,TRBD1,NA,TRBV7-9,CASSLDRGTNEAFF,TGTGCCAGCAGCTTAGACAGGGGGACGAATGAAGCTTTCTTT
TRBJ1-2,TRBD1,NA,TRBV6-5,CASSGTTGVNYGYTF,TGTGCCAGCAGTGGCACGACAGGGGTTAACTATGGCTACACCTTC
TRBJ2-1,NA,NA,TRBV19,CASSTRLVNEQFF,TGTGCCAGTAGTACTAGACTAGTCAATGAGCAGTTCTTC
TRBJ2-7,NA,NA,TRBV29-1,CSVEEGTRPYEQYF,TGCAGCGTTGAAGAGGGCACCCGACCCTACGAGCAGTACTTC
TRBJ2-4,NA,NA,TRBV2,CASSVATGAKNIQYF,TGTGCCAGCAGTGTGGCGACAGGAGCCAAAAACATTCAGTACTTC
TRBJ1-1,NA,once,TRBV29-1,CSVEDTGRYTEAFF,TGCAGCGTTGAAGATACAGGACGATACACTGAAGCTTTCTTT
TRBJ1-5,TRBD1,NA,TRBV6-1,CASKTGGSGNQPQHF,TGTGCCAGCAAGACAGGGGGTTCCGGCAATCAGCCCCAGCATTTT
TRBJ2-1,TRBD1,NA,TRBV19,CASSGDRGDEQFF,TGTGCCAGTAGTGGGGACAGGGGTGATGAGCAGTTCTTC
TRBJ1-5,NA,NA,TRBV27,CASSLRGGQPQHF,TGTGCCAGCAGTTTAAGGGGTGGGCAGCCCCAGCATTTT
TRBJ2-4,TRBD1,NA,TRBV27,CASSDIDRDSPNIQYF,TGTGCCAGCAGTGACATAGACAGGGATTCCCCAAACATTCAGTACTTC
TRBJ2-7,TRBD2,NA,TRBV30,CAWSVRLAGWVGEQYF,TGTGCCTGGAGTGTAAGGCTAGCGGGGTGGGTTGGAGAGCAGTACTTC
TRBJ1-4,NA,NA,TRBV6-6,CASSLMGASEKLFF,TGTGCCAGCAGTTTAATGGGGGCGAGTGAAAAACTGTTTTTT
TRBJ2-2,TRBD2,NA,TRBV18,CASSLMTAGETGELFF,TGTGCCAGCTCACTAATGACGGCGGGAGAAACCGGGGAGCTGTTTTTT
TRBJ2-1,TRBD2,NA,TRBV2,CASVSPGLAGYNEQFF,TGTGCCAGCGTCTCGCCGGGACTAGCGGGCTACAATGAGCAGTTCTTC
TRBJ2-1,TRBD2,NA,TRBV9,CASSVALQVGRETYVRSYNEQFF,TGTGCCAGCAGCGTAGCTCTTCAAGTTGGGCGGGAGACATATGTCCGCTCCTACAATGAGCAGTTCTTC
TRBJ2-7,NA,NA,TRBV28,CASSLDGFTQYF,TGTGCCAGCAGTTTAGACGGGTTCACACAGTACTTC
TRBJ1-4,NA,NA,TRBV28,CASSLRGDTEKLFF,TGTGCCAGCAGTTTACGGGGAGATACTGAAAAACTGTTTTTT
TRBJ1-5,NA,NA,TRBV9,CASSVGVGPPQPQHF,TGTGCCAGCAGCGTAGGAGTGGGGCCACCGCAGCCCCAGCATTTT
TRBJ2-3,TRBD2,NA,TRBV5-6,CASSLIRTERGTTDTQYF,TGTGCCAGCAGCTTGATACGAACCGAGCGGGGGACTACAGATACGCAGTATTTT
TRBJ2-7,NA,NA,TRBV6-1,CASGDRPSSYEQYF,TGTGCCAGCGGCGACAGGCCCAGCTCCTACGAGCAGTACTTC
TRBJ1-3,NA,once,TRBV5-1,CASSRTGGARGGNTIYF,TGCGCCAGCAGCCGTACCGGGGGGGCACGAGGTGGAAACACCATATATTTT
TRBJ2-7,NA,NA,TRBV25-1,CASSERSGVTYEQYF,TGTGCCAGCAGTGAACGGTCAGGGGTCACCTACGAGCAGTACTTC
TRBJ2-1,TRBD2,NA,TRBV28,CASSPLAGDINEQFF,TGTGCCAGCAGTCCTCTAGCGGGAGACATCAATGAGCAGTTCTTC
TRBJ1-4,NA,NA,TRBV10-3,CAINPGAGDEKLFF,TGTGCCATCAATCCCGGGGCGGGAGATGAAAAACTGTTTTTT
TRBJ2-7,NA,few,TRBV2,CASTSEVEYEQYF,TGTGCCAGCACTTCGGAGGTGGAGTACGAGCAGTACTTC
TRBJ2-2,NA,once,TRBV27,CASSRESGTGELFF,TGTGCCAGCAGTCGGGAGAGCGGCACCGGGGAGCTGTTTTTT
TRBJ2-1,TRBD1,NA,TRBV7-3,CASSSQGAYEQFF,TGTGCCAGCAGCTCCCAGGGGGCGTATGAGCAGTTCTTC
TRBJ2-7,NA,NA,TRBV11-2,CASSSIDEQYF,TGTGCCAGCAGCTCCATAGACGAGCAGTACTTC
TRBJ2-7,NA,NA,TRBV21-1,CASSNFLAGNYEQYF,TGTGCCAGCAGCAATTTTCTAGCGGGGAACTACGAGCAGTACTTC
TRBJ1-1,TRBD1,NA,TRBV27,CASSPGQGSPVVAEAFF,TGTGCCAGCAGTCCCGGACAGGGAAGCCCAGTGGTCGCTGAAGCTTTCTTT
TRBJ2-3,NA,NA,TRBV6-1,CASSEESTDTQYF,TGTGCCAGCAGTGAAGAATCGACAGATACGCAGTATTTT
TRBJ1-1,NA,NA,TRBV12-1,CASSFGTGEEDTEAFF,TGTGCCAGCAGCTTCGGGACAGGGGAAGAGGACACTGAAGCTTTCTTT
TRBJ1-1,TRBD1,NA,TRBV5-1,CASSFRGLGTEAFF,TGCGCCAGCAGCTTCAGGGGGCTTGGCACTGAAGCTTTCTTT
TRBJ2-7,TRBD2,NA,TRBV7-6,CASSSTSGYEQYF,TGTGCCAGCAGCTCGACTAGCGGCTACGAGCAGTACTTC
TRBJ1-1,TRBD1,NA,TRBV5-1,CASSLGTGLNTEAFF,TGCGCCAGCAGCTTGGGGACAGGGCTGAACACTGAAGCTTTCTTT
TRBJ2-3,NA,NA,TRBV30,CAWSVGLSTDTQYF,TGTGCCTGGAGTGTCGGACTTAGCACAGATACGCAGTATTTT
TRBJ2-1,TRBD2,few,TRBV25-1,CASSEQSPVAGPYNEQFF,TGTGCCAGCAGTGAACAATCCCCGGTAGCGGGACCCTACAATGAGCAGTTCTTC
TRBJ1-2,TRBD1,NA,TRBV5-6,CASSGTATRNYGYTF,TGTGCCAGCAGCGGGACAGCAACCCGCAACTATGGCTACACCTTC
TRBJ1-1,NA,NA,TRBV7-9,CASSLAWGGTEAFF,TGTGCCAGCAGCTTAGCGTGGGGGGGAACTGAAGCTTTCTTT
TRBJ1-5,NA,NA,TRBV2,CASSEYRNQPQHF,TGTGCCAGCAGTGAGTACAGGAATCAGCCCCAGCATTTT
TRBJ2-2,NA,NA,TRBV10-3,CAISDRENTGELFF,TGTGCCATCAGTGACAGGGAGAACACCGGGGAGCTGTTTTTT
TRBJ2-7,TRBD1,NA,TRBV23-1,CASISQGASYEQYF,TGCGCCAGCATTTCACAGGGGGCCTCCTACGAGCAGTACTTC
TRBJ2-1,NA,NA,TRBV4-1,CASSHPTSSYNEQFF,TGCGCCAGCAGCCACCCCACGAGCTCCTACAATGAGCAGTTCTTC
TRBJ2-7,NA,NA,TRBV29-1,CSVEDGGRAEYEQYF,TGCAGCGTTGAAGATGGTGGCAGGGCCGAATACGAGCAGTACTTC
TRBJ2-1,NA,NA,TRBV5-1,CASSLTGFNEQFF,TGCGCCAGCAGCTTGACAGGGTTTAATGAGCAGTTCTTC
TRBJ2-7,TRBD1,NA,TRBV28,CASSAGTGAQYF,TGTGCCAGCAGTGCGGGGACAGGGGCGCAGTACTTC
TRBJ1-1,NA,NA,TRBV7-2,CASSSGVVRMNTEAFF,TGTGCCAGCAGCTCAGGGGTTGTAAGGATGAACACTGAAGCTTTCTTT
TRBJ1-1,NA,once,TRBV6-5,CASNRRGLEAFF,TGTGCCAGCAACCGCCGTGGACTTGAAGCTTTCTTT
TRBJ2-1,TRBD1,once,TRBV9,CASSGRDRADNEQFF,TGTGCCAGCAGCGGCCGGGACAGGGCTGACAATGAGCAGTTCTTC
TRBJ1-5,NA,NA,TRBV2,CASSERGPNQPQHF,TGTGCCAGCAGTGAACGGGGTCCCAATCAGCCCCAGCATTTT
TRBJ2-7,NA,once,TRBV4-1,CASSQVEGVSYEQYF,TGCGCCAGCAGCCAAGTAGAGGGCGTTTCCTACGAGCAGTACTTC
TRBJ2-1,TRBD2,NA,TRBV11-3,CASSLGLAGEVEQFF,TGTGCCAGCAGCCTCGGACTAGCGGGAGAGGTTGAGCAGTTCTTC